These 5 T cell receptor beta chains share one sample of origin, sequenced in a study of blood T cell repertoires in COVID-19. This table comes from immunoSEQ multiplex PCR, and its TCRdb copy is limited to in-frame clones, with some not included. The sample records 30,000 to 50,000 clones, roughly 94% being singletons. The sequenced sample consisted of peripheral blood. These receptors were obtained from a human donor with active COVID-19. The donor label of this sample is uncertain.

The V call is TRBV14, the J call TRBJ1-6; 7 bases line up with TRBD1. The CDR3 consists of 16 residues. Trimming removed 4 bases from V and 9 bases from J; junction bases left unmatched: 12. Looked up from germline, CDR1 is SGHDN and CDR2 is FVKESK. CDR3 sequence (DNA): TGTGCCAGCAGCCTTCGGGCACAGGGGAACGGTTCACCCCTCCACTTT. It specifies CASSLRAQGNGSPLHF.

The CDR3 sequence is CASSTNLGPNQPQHF. CDR3 nucleotides: TGTGCCAGCAGCACCAATCTAGGCCCCAATCAGCCCCAGCATTTT. The rearrangement links TRBV27 to TRBJ1-5; D remains unclear. In germline, CDR1 is MNHEY, CDR2 SMNVEV (reference sequence). The CDR3 spans 15 residues. The germline V and J ends were trimmed by 6 bases and 3 bases, with 15 bases remaining between them.

Concerning this clone: This specimen includes other DNA sequences encoding the same CDR3. The chain recombines TRBV24-1 with TRBJ2-3; D call uncertain. The germline gives CDR1 KGHDR, CDR2 SFDVKD. The CDR3 is 13 residues long. V was clipped by 2 bases and J by 0 bases, with 2 bases between them. CDR3 nucleotide sequence: TGTGCCACCAGTGATTCTAGCACAGATACGCAGTATTTT. Protein sequence: CATSDSSTDTQYF.

V and J are TRBV7-8 and TRBJ2-1, with D possibly matching TRBD2 (6 bases). Per the germline V gene, CDR1 is SGHVS and CDR2 is FQNEAQ. The V and J ends lost 3 bases and 10 bases respectively, with 7 bases between them. The CDR3 is made up of 11 amino acids. CDR3 protein: CASSFSGEQFF. The CDR3 DNA reads as TGTGCCAGCAGCTTCAGCGGGGAGCAGTTCTTC. The whole variable domain, remainder taken from reference TRBV7-8 and TRBJ2-1, is GAGVSQSPRYKVAKRGQDVALRCDPISGHVSLFWYQQALGQGPEFLTYFQNEAQLDKSGLPSDRFFAERPEGSVSTLKIQRTQQEDSAVYLCASSFSGEQFFGPGTRLTVL.

This sequence joins TRBV5-1 and TRBJ2-7; D is perhaps TRBD1 (5 bases). Germline CDR1 reads SGHRS; CDR2 reads YFSETQ. The CDR3 totals 14 residues. V was shortened by 4 bases and J by 0 bases, with 11 bases between the two germline ends. The DNA for the CDR3 is TGCGCCAGCAGCCGAGACAGCAGCTCCTACGAGCAGTACTTC. This translates into CASSRDSSSYEQYF.